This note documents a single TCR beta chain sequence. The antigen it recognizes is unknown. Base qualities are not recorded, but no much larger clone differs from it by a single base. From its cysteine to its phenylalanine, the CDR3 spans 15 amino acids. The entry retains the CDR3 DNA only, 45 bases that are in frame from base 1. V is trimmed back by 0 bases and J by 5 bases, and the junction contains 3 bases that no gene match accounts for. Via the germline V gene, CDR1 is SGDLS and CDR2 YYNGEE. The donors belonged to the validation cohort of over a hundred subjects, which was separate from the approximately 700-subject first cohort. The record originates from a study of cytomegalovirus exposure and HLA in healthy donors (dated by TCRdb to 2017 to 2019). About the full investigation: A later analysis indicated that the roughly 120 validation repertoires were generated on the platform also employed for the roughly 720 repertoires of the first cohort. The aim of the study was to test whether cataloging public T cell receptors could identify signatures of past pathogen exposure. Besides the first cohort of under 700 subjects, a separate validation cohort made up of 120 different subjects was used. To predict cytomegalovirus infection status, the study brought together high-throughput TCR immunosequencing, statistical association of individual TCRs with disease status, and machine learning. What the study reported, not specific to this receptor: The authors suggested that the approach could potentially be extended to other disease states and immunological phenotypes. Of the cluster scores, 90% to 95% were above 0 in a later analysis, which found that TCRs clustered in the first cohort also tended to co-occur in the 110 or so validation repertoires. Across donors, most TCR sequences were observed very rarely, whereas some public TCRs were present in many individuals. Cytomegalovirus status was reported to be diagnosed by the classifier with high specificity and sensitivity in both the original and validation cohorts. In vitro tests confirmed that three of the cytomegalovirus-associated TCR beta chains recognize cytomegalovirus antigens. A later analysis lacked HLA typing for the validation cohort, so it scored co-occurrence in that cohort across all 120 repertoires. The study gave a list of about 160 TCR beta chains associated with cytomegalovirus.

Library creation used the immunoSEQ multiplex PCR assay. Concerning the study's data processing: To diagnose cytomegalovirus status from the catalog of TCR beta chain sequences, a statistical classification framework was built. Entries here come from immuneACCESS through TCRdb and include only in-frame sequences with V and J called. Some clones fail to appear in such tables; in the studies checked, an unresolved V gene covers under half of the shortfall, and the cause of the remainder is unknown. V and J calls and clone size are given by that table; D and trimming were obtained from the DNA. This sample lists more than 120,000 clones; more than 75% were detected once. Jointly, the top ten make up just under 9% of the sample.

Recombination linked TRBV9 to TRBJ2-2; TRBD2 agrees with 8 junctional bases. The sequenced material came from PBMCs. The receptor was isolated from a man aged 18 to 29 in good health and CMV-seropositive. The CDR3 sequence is CASSVAGGLTGELFF. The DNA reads TGTGCCAGCAGCGTAGCGGGAGGGTTGACCGGGGAGCTGTTTTTT.